This TCR beta chain appears in the sequencing data of a study of control samples from healthy donors and cancer patients. Sequencing was performed with immunoSEQ multiplex PCR; in TCRdb, only in-frame clones are kept and a portion is missing. Of some 120,000 clones listed, about 93% are singletons. The CDR3 spans 15 residues. The germline V gene encodes CDR1 LNHNV and CDR2 YYDKDF (reference sequence). Trimming shortened V by 3 bases and J by 1 base, and 7 bases separated the two germline ends. The source material was blood. The receptor's source is a man aged 25 to 45 in good health. The chain couples TRBV15 to TRBJ1-6; a weak D match, TRBD1 (5 bases). The CDR3 reads CATSSRQSYNSPLHF. CDR3 in DNA: TGTGCCACCAGCAGTAGACAGTCCTATAATTCACCCCTCCACTTT.